The 30 T cell receptor beta chains presented below share a single source sample, sequenced in a study of blood T cell repertoires in COVID-19. Assay: immunoSEQ multiplex PCR; the TCRdb copy retains only in-frame clones and omits some. This table holds about 100,000 clones, roughly 84% found once. Sequences were obtained from peripheral blood. These receptors all stem from a man aged 65 to 85 with active or convalescent COVID-19.

This clone was found once. J is TRBJ2-1 and V is TRBV5-1; no clear D. Germline CDR1 reads SGHRS; CDR2 reads YFSETQ. The CDR3 consists of 12 residues. V shed 1 base and J shed 7 bases, with 6 bases lying between them. The CDR3 bases are TGCGCCAGCAGCTTGAACGGGAATGAGCAGTTCTTC. Translating it yields CASSLNGNEQFF.

The rearrangement uses TRBV7-9 and TRBJ2-4; D is uncertain. Trimming stripped 1 base from V and 0 bases from J, with 7 bases between. The CDR3 totals 15 residues. Germline loops: CDR1 SEHNR, CDR2 FQNEAQ (reference sequence). CDR3 coding DNA: TGTGCCAGCAGCTTAGGAGATTTAGCCAAAAACATTCAGTACTTC. It encodes CASSLGDLAKNIQYF. The full variable domain, rest sourced from reference TRBV7-9 and TRBJ2-4, is DTGVSQNPRHKITKRGQNVTFRCDPISEHNRLYWYRQTLGQGPEFLTYFQNEAQLEKSRLLSDRFSAERPKGSFSTLEIQRTEQGDSAMYLCASSLGDLAKNIQYFGAGTRLSVL.

In this sample, this clone turned up a few times. The chain uses TRBV28 and TRBJ1-2; 7 bases are a match to TRBD1. The J segment lost 5 bases and the V segment lost 5 bases, leaving 14 bases of the junction unmatched. The CDR3 is 16 amino acids. The germline gives CDR1 MDHEN, CDR2 SYDVKM. CDR3 DNA sequence: TGTGCCAGCAGTGGGGGGACAGAAAATATAGTATATGGCTACACCTTC. This translates into CASSGGTENIVYGYTF.

Here the CDR3 DNA reads TGCGCCAGCAGAGCCCCAGGGGGCCCTCGATCTGAAGCTTTCTTT. Translation gives CASRAPGGPRSEAFF. V usage is TRBV10-1 and J usage is TRBJ1-1; 8 positions match TRBD1. Germline CDR1 and CDR2: WNHNN and SYGVQD (reference sequence). This CDR3 spans 15 amino acids. V trimming: 6 bases; J trimming: 6 bases; junction bases outside the gene matches: 12.

This clone is a singleton in its sample. The missing conserved phenylalanine or tryptophan at the end of this CDR3 makes a read error likely. The DNA is left out, because the CDR3 cannot be placed on it with certainty; the CDR3 is given as TCRdb lists it. V is TRBV21-1 and J is TRBJ2-7; the table's D gene call, TRBD1, was not cross checked with the DNA. TRBV21-1 is described as a pseudogene. A total of 13 residues make up the CDR3, ends included. The CDR3 reads CASSKAGTGLFEN.

The CDR3 DNA follows: TGTGCCAGTAGTAGCCGGGTCCTCAAAGATGAAAAACTGTTTTTT. Translating it yields CASSSRVLKDEKLFF. This chain joins TRBV19 and TRBJ1-4; D uncertain. V lost 4 bases and J 6 bases, leaving 15 bases between the germline ends. The CDR3 is 15 residues long. Germline CDR1 LNHDA, CDR2 SQIVND (reference sequence).

The CDR3 sequence: CASSGGDREAFF. In DNA form, the CDR3 reads TGTGCCAGCTCAGGAGGGGACAGAGAAGCTTTCTTT. The chain couples TRBV18 to TRBJ1-1, with TRBD1 matching 7 bases. V gave up 5 bases and J gave up 8 bases; unmatched junction bases: 5. CDR3 length equals 12 residues. Germline V gene lookup returns CDR1 KGHSH and CDR2 LQKENI.

This chain joins TRBV18 and TRBJ2-4, with TRBD2 matching over 13 bases. After removal of 3 bases from V and 0 bases from J, the junction contained 8 bases not matched to a gene. The CDR3 covers 19 residues. Germline CDR1 KGHSH, CDR2 LQKENI. In DNA form, the CDR3 reads TGTGCCAGCTCACCGGTGACTAGCGGGGGGAACCTAGCCAAAAACATTCAGTACTTC. Translating it yields CASSPVTSGGNLAKNIQYF.

The rearrangement joins TRBV2 to TRBJ1-1, with 7 nucleotides matching TRBD1. This CDR3 has 13 amino acids. Germline V gene data show CDR1 as SNHLY and CDR2 as FYNNEI. The junction had 4 bases not matched to a gene; V was cut back by 5 bases and J by 4 bases. In DNA form, the CDR3 reads TGTGCCAGCAGTCGCGACAGGGTCACTGAAGCTTTCTTT. Protein: CASSRDRVTEAFF.

This rearrangement joins TRBV6-5 to TRBJ1-6, with D maybe TRBD1 (5 bases). The CDR3 has 13 amino acids. The V gene's germline CDR1 is MNHEY and CDR2 SVGAGI. The V and J ends lost 6 bases and 7 bases respectively, with 10 bases between them. The CDR3 reads CASSLGGNSPLHF. The CDR3, as DNA: TGTGCCAGCAGCCTTGGGGGGAATTCACCCCTCCACTTT.

The rearrangement uses TRBV7-2 and TRBJ1-2; no clear D gene. CDR3 length: 16 amino acids. CDR1 and CDR2 from the germline V gene are SGHTA and FQGNSA. The V and J ends lost 3 bases and 4 bases respectively, with 18 bases between them. The chain's CDR3 is CASSFVAGYSFYGYTF. The CDR3, as DNA: TGTGCCAGCAGCTTCGTTGCCGGGTACTCATTCTATGGCTACACCTTC.

The chain employs TRBV7-3 and TRBJ1-1; 7 bases are a match to TRBD1. V lost 5 bases and J lost 4; bases outside the gene matches: 4. This CDR3 comprises 13 residues. Germline CDR1 and CDR2: SGHTA and FQGTGA. CDR3 sequence reads: CASSRQGGTEAFF. As DNA, the CDR3 is TGTGCCAGCAGCCGACAGGGTGGCACTGAAGCTTTCTTT.

This sequence joins TRBV11-2 and TRBJ1-2; tentatively, D is TRBD1 (5 bases). The length of the CDR3 is 13 residues. Trimming removed 3 bases at V and 2 bases at J, with 7 bases between. Germline V gene lookup returns CDR1 SGHAT and CDR2 FQNNGV. The CDR3 loop is CASSFGGNYGYTF. Here the CDR3 DNA reads TGTGCCAGCAGCTTCGGGGGGAACTATGGCTACACCTTC.

This clone has only a few counts. The CDR3 DNA is TGTGCCAGCAGCTTAGCGGGGGGACAGCCCCTTATCTACGAGCAGTACTTC. Amino acid sequence: CASSLAGGQPLIYEQYF. V usage is TRBV7-2 and J usage is TRBJ2-7, with D possibly being TRBD1 (7 bases). The CDR3 loop spans 17 amino acids. Germline V gene sequence: CDR1 SGHTA, CDR2 FQGNSA. Trimming stripped 0 bases from V and 3 bases from J, with 18 bases between. The variable domain in full, with the rest retrieved from reference TRBV7-2 and TRBJ2-7, is GAGVSQSPSNKVTEKGKDVELRCDPISGHTALYWYRQSLGQGLEFLIYFQGNSAPDKSGLPSDRFSAERTGGSVSTLTIQRTQQEDSAVYLCASSLAGGQPLIYEQYFGPGTRLTVT.

V gene TRBV7-2 combines with J gene TRBJ1-5, with D possibly being TRBD1 (5 bases). Germline V gene sequence: CDR1 SGHTA, CDR2 FQGNSA. The CDR3 is 15 residues long. V lost 1 base, J lost 2 bases, and 9 bases lay in between. The CDR3 sequence is CASSLGTIGNQPQHF. In DNA form, the CDR3 reads TGTGCCAGCAGCTTAGGGACAATCGGCAATCAGCCCCAGCATTTT.

This rearrangement joins TRBV6-1 to TRBJ2-1; 8 bases fit TRBD1. Trimming cost V 3 bases and J 15 bases; bases outside gene matches: 4. This CDR3 is built from 11 residues. Germline V gene lookup returns CDR1 MNHNS and CDR2 SASEGT. CDR3 sequence reads: CASSDWDRPFF. CDR3 coding DNA: TGTGCCAGCAGTGATTGGGACAGGCCGTTCTTC.

This rearrangement joins TRBV19 to TRBJ2-7; 8 bases fit TRBD1. The germline V gene has CDR1 LNHDA and CDR2 SQIVND (reference sequence). After removal of 8 bases from V and 3 bases from J, the junction contained 15 bases not matched to a gene. This CDR3 is 16 amino acids long. The CDR3 DNA reads TGTGCCAGTGCCTACGAAGGACAGGGTGGGTACTACGAGCAGTACTTC. It encodes CASAYEGQGGYYEQYF.

This clone was recorded once. This rearrangement joins TRBV15 to TRBJ1-1; possibly TRBD1 for D (5 bases). Trimming left V 5 bases short and J 1 base short, with 11 bases between. The CDR3 contains 14 residues. Germline V lookup: CDR1 LNHNV, CDR2 YYDKDF (reference sequence). CDR3 region: CATSVFQGNTEAFF. The DNA of the CDR3 is TGTGCCACCAGCGTATTTCAGGGGAACACTGAAGCTTTCTTT.

This rearrangement joins TRBV28 to TRBJ1-1; weak D call: TRBD1 (6 bases). This CDR3 spans 15 amino acids. Trimming removed 6 bases from V and 1 base from J, with 15 bases in between. The germline gives CDR1 MDHEN, CDR2 SYDVKM. The CDR3: CASRHTGSQNTEAFF. The CDR3 DNA reads as TGTGCCAGCAGACATACAGGGAGTCAGAACACTGAAGCTTTCTTT.

The chain uses TRBV7-9 and TRBJ2-7; possible D gene TRBD2, 6 bases. Germline V gene lookup returns CDR1 SEHNR and CDR2 FQNEAQ (reference sequence). There are 14 residues in the CDR3. The V and J ends lost 3 bases and 7 bases respectively, with 16 bases between them. As DNA, the CDR3 is TGTGCCAGCAGCTTTTCTGGGGGGACCTCAGAGCAGTACTTC. Its protein product is CASSFSGGTSEQYF.

CDR3 loop: CASSLQQTDGYTF. CDR3 in DNA: TGTGCCAGCAGCTTACAACAAACCGATGGCTACACCTTC. The chain has TRBV7-2 and TRBJ1-2; no reliable D call. Germline CDR1 SGHTA, CDR2 FQGNSA. CDR3 size: 13 residues. V was trimmed by 2 bases and J by 6 bases, leaving 10 bases between them.

The CDR3 DNA reads TGTGCCAGCACCCCTCGGGGACAGAGCTCCTACGAGCAGTACTTC. This sequence encodes CASTPRGQSSYEQYF. J is TRBJ2-7 and V is TRBV11-2, with TRBD1 matching 7 bases. The CDR3 totals 15 residues. Trimming cost V 7 bases and J 0 bases; bases outside gene matches: 9. Germline assignment: CDR1 SGHAT and CDR2 FQNNGV. The whole variable domain, filled in from reference TRBV11-2 and TRBJ2-7, reads EAGVAQSPRYKIIEKRQSVAFWCNPISGHATLYWYQQILGQGPKLLIQFQNNGVVDDSQLPKDRFSAERLKGVDSTLKIQPAKLEDSAVYLCASTPRGQSSYEQYFGPGTRLTVT.

The chain uses TRBV6-2 or TRBV6-3 and TRBJ1-5; 9 bases agree with TRBD1. Germline CDR1 reads MNHEY; CDR2 reads SVGEGT. The V gene end was trimmed by 2 bases and the J gene end by 6 bases; junction bases not matched to a gene: 5. CDR3 length: 15 residues. The CDR3 sequence: CASSYLRDRVQPQHF. The CDR3 DNA sequence: TGTGCCAGCAGTTACCTCCGGGACAGGGTTCAGCCCCAGCATTTT.

This chain uses TRBV11-3 with TRBJ2-3; tentative D call: TRBD2 (5 bases). The CDR3 is 16 amino acids. V was pared by 2 bases and J by 4 bases, with 16 bases between. Germline CDR1 and CDR2: SGHNT and YENEEA. The CDR3, as DNA: TGTGCCAGCAGCTTAAACTCGTCGGACTTCGCAGATACGCAGTATTTT. It translates to CASSLNSSDFADTQYF.

The rearrangement joins TRBV11-1 to TRBJ2-1; tentatively, D is TRBD2 (6 bases). Germline CDR1 is SGHAT and CDR2 is FQDESV (reference sequence). The V and J ends lost 1 base and 3 bases respectively, with 10 bases between them. The CDR3 covers 15 residues. The CDR3 loop reads CASSLEAGVYNEQFF. Written as DNA, the CDR3 is TGTGCCAGCAGCTTAGAAGCGGGCGTCTACAATGAGCAGTTCTTC.

The chain carries TRBV2 and TRBJ1-2; tentatively, D is TRBD1 (6 bases). Germline CDR1 is SNHLY and CDR2 is FYNNEI. The ends were cut back, 6 bases at V and 4 bases at J, with 9 bases in the middle. CDR3 length equals 12 residues. CDR3 residues: CASSRTVYGYTF. In DNA form, the CDR3 reads TGTGCCAGCAGCCGGACAGTCTATGGCTACACCTTC.

This chain links TRBV7-2 with TRBJ2-1, with 10 bases identical to TRBD2. Germline V gene lookup returns CDR1 SGHTA and CDR2 FQGNSA. The CDR3 runs to 14 residues. The trim removed 1 base at V and 15 bases at J, leaving 9 bases unmatched. The CDR3 nucleotides are TGTGCCAGCAGCTTAGGGCTAGCGGGGGCAACCCCGTTCTTC. This encodes CASSLGLAGATPFF.

The chain couples TRBV6-5 to TRBJ2-2; 10 bases line up with TRBD1. In germline, CDR1 is MNHEY, CDR2 SVGAGI. The V gene end was trimmed by 6 bases and the J gene end by 2 bases; junction bases not matched to a gene: 0. The CDR3 contains 14 residues. CDR3 loop: CASRTGGNTGELFF. The CDR3 nucleotides are TGTGCCAGCAGGACAGGGGGCAACACCGGGGAGCTGTTTTTT.

This chain links TRBV6-2 or TRBV6-3 with TRBJ2-5; TRBD2 agrees at 7 bases. Germline V gene lookup returns CDR1 MNHEY and CDR2 SVGEGT. With V trimmed by 2 bases and J by 2 bases, 14 bases remained unmatched. The CDR3 is made up of 18 amino acids. CDR3: CASSYVQAERGVQETQYF. The CDR3 DNA is TGTGCCAGCAGTTACGTGCAGGCAGAGCGGGGAGTACAAGAGACCCAGTACTTC.

The rearrangement uses TRBV6-5 and TRBJ1-1; D perhaps matches TRBD1 (6 bases). Germline values: CDR1 MNHEY, CDR2 SVGAGI. V dropped 6 bases and J dropped 1 base, with 9 bases sitting between them. This CDR3 has 13 residues. The CDR3 is CASSQGKNTEAFF. For the CDR3, the DNA is TGTGCCAGCAGCCAGGGGAAGAACACTGAAGCTTTCTTT.